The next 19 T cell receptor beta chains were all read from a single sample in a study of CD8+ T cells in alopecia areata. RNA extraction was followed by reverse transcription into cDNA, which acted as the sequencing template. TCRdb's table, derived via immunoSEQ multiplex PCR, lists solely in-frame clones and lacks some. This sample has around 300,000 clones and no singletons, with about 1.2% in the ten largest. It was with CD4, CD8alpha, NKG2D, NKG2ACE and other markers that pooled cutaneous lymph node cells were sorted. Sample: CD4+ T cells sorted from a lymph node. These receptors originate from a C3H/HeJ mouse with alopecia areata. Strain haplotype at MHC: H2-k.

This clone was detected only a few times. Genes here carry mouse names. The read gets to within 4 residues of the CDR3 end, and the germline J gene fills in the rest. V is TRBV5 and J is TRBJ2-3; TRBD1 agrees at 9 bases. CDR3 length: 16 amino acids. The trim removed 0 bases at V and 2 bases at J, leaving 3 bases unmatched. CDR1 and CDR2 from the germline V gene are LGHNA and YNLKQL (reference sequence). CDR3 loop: CASSQDGTGTAETLYF. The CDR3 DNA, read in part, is TGTGCCAGCAGCCAAGACGGGACAGGGACTGCAGAA.

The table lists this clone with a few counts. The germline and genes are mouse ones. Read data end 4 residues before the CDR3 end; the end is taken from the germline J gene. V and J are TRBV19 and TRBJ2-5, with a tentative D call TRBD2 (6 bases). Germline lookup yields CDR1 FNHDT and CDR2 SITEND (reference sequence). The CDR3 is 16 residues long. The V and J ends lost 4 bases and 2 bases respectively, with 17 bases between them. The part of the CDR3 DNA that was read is TGTGCCAGCAGTGCCCGGCGGGGGGACGGCCAAGAC. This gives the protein CASSARRGDGQD. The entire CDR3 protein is CASSARRGDGQDTQYF.

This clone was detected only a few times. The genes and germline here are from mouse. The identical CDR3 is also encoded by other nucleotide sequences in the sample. CDR3 sequence reads: CASSLGASAETLYF. The sequenced CDR3 bases are TGTGCCAGCAGTCTGGGGGCAAGTGCAGAA. The rearrangement uses TRBV19 and TRBJ2-3, with D perhaps matching TRBD2 (7 bases). The observed sequence ends 4 residues before the CDR3 terminus, with the missing tail filled in from the germline J gene. The germline CDR1 and CDR2 sequences are FNHDT and SITEND (reference sequence). The CDR3 has 14 residues. V lost 4 bases, J lost 0 bases, and 9 bases lay in between.

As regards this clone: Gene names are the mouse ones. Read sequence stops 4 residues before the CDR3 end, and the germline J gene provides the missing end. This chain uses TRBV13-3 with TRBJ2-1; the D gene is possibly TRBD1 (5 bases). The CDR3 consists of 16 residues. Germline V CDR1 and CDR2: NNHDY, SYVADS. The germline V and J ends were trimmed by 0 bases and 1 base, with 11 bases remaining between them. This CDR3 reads CASSDENGQNYAEQFF. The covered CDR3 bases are TGTGCCAGCAGTGATGAAAACGGACAAAACTATGCT.

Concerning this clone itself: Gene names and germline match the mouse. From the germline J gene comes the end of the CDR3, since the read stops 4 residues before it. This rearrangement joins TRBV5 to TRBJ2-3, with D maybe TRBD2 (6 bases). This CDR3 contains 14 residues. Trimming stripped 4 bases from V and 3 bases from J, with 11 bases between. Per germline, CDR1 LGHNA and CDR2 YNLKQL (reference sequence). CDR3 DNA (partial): TGTGCCAGCAGCCGGACTGACGGGGCAGAA. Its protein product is CASSRTDGAE. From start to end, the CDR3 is CASSRTDGAETLYF.

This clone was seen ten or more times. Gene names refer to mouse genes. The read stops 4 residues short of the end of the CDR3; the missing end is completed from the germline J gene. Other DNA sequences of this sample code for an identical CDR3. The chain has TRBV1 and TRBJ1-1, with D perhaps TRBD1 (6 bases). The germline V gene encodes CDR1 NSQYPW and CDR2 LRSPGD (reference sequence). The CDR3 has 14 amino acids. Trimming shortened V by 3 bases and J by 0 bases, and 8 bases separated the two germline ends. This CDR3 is CTCSAGTTNTEVFF. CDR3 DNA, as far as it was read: TGCACCTGCAGTGCCGGGACAACAAACACA.

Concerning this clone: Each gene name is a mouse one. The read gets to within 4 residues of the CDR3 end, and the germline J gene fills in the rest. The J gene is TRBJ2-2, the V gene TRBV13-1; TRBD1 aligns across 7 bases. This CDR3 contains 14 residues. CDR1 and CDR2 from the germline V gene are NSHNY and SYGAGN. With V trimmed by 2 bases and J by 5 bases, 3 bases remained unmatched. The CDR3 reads CASSETGKTGQLYF. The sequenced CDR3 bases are TGTGCCAGCAGTGAGACAGGGAAGACCGGG.

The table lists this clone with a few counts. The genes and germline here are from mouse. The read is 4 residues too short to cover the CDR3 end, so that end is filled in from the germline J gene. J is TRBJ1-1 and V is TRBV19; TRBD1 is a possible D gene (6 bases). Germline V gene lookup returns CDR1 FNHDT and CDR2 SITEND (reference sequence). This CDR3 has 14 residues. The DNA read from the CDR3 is TGTGCCAGCAGCCAAATGGGGGGGGGCCCA. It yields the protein CASSQMGGGP. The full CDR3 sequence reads CASSQMGGGPEVFF.

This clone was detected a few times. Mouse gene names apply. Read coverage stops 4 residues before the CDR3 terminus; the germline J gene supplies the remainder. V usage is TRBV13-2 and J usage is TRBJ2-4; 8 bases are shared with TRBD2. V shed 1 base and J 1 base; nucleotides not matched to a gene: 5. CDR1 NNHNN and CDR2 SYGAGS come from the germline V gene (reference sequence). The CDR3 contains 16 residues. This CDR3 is CASGDRGGARQNTLYF. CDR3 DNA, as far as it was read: TGTGCCAGCGGTGATCGGGGGGGCGCTCGTCAAAAC.

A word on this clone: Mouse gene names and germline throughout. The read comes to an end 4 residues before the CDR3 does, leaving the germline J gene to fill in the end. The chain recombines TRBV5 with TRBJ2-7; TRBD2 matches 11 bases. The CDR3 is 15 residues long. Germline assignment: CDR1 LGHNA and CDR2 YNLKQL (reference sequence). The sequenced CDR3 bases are TGTGCCAGCAGCCAAGTGGGACTGGGGGAATAT. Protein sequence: CASSQVGLGEY. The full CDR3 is CASSQVGLGEYEQYF.

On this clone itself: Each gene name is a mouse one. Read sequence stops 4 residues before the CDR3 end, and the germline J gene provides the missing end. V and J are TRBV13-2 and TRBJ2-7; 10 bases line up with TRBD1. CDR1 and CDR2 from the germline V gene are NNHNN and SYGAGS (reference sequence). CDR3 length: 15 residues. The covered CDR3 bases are TGTGCCAGCGGTGGCCACCGGGACAGGGGAGAT. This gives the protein CASGGHRDRGD. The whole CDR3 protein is CASGGHRDRGDEQYF.

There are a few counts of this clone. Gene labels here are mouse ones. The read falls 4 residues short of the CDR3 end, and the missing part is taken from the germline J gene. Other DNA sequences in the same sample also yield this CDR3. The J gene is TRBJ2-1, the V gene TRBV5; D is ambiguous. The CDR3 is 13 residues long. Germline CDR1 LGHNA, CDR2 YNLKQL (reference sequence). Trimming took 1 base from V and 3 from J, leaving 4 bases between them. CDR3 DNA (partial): TGTGCCAGCAGCCAAGGGGGCTATGCT. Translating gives CASSQGGYA. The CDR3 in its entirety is CASSQGGYAEQFF.

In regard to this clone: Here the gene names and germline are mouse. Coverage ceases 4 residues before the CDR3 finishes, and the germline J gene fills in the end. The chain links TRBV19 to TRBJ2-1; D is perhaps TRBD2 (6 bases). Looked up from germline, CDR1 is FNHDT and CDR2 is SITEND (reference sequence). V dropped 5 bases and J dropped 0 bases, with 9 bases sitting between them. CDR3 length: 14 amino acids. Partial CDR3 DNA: TGTGCCAGCAGGCTGGGGTTTAACTATGCT. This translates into CASRLGFNYA. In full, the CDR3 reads CASRLGFNYAEQFF.

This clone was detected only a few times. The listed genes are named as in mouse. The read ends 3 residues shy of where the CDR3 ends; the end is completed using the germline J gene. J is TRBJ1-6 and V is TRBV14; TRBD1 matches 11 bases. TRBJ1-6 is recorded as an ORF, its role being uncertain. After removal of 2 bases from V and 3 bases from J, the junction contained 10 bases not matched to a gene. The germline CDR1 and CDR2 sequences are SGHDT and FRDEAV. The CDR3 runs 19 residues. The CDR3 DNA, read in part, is TGTGCCAGCAGTTTGTGGGCTGCTGGGACAGGGGGCTATAATTCGCCC. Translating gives CASSLWAAGTGGYNSP. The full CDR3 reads CASSLWAAGTGGYNSPLYF.

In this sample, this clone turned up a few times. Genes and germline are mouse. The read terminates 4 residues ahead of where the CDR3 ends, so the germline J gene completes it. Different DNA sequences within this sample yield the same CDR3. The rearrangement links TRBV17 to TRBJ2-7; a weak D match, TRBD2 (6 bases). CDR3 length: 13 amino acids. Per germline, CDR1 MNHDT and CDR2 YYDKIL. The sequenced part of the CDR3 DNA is TGTGCTAGCAGTAGTGCCGGGGGGTAT. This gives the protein CASSSAGGY. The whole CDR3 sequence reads CASSSAGGYEQYF.

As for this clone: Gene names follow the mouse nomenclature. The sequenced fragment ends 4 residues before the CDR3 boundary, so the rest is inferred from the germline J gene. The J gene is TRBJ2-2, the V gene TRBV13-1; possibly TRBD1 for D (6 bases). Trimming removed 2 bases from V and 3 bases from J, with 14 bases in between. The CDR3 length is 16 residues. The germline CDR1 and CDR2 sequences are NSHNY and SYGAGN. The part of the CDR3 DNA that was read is TGTGCCAGCAGTGAGCATCCGGGACAATACACCGGG. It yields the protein CASSEHPGQYTG. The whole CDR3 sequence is CASSEHPGQYTGQLYF.

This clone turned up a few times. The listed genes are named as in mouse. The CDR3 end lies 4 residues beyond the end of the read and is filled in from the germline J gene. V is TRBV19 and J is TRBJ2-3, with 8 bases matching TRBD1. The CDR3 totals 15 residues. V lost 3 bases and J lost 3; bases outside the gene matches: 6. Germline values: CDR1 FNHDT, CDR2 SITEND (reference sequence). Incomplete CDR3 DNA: TGTGCCAGCAGTACAGGGGGCGATGGGGCAGAA. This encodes CASSTGGDGAE. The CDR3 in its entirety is CASSTGGDGAETLYF.

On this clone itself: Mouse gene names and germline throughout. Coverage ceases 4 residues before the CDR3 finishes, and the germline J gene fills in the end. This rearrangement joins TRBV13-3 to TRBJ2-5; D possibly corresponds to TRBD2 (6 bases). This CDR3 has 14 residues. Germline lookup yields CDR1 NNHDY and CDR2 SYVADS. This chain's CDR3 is CASSAGLKGDTQYF. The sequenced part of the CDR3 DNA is TGTGCCAGCAGTGCGGGACTTAAGGGAGAC.

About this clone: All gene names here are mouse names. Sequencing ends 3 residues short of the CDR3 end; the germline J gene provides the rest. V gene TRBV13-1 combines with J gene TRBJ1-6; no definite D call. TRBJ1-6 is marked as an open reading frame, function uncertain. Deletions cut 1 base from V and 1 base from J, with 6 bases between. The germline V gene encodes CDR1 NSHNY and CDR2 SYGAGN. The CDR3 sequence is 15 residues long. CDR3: CASSDQRSYNSPLYF. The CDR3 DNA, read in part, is TGTGCCAGCAGTGATCAGAGATCCTATAATTCGCCC.